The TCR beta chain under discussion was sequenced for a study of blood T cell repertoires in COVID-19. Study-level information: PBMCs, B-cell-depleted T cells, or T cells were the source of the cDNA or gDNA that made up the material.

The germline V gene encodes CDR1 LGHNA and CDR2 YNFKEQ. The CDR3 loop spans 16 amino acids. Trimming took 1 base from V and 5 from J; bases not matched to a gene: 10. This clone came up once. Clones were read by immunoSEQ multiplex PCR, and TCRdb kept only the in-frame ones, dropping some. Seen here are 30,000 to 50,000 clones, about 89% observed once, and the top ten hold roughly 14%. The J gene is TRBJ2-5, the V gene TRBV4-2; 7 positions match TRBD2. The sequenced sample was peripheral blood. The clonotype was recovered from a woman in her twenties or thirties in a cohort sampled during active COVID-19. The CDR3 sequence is CASSQGLAAPGETQYF. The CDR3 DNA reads TGTGCCAGCAGCCAAGGGCTAGCGGCCCCTGGGGAGACCCAGTACTTC.